What follows are 9 T cell receptor beta chains derived from one specimen sequenced in a study of blood T cell repertoires in COVID-19. Produced via immunoSEQ multiplex PCR; TCRdb's table is partial and in-frame only. The data contain tens of thousands of clones, 91% of them seen just once; the ten biggest clones take up approximately 2.1%. What was sequenced was peripheral blood. The receptors stem from a man in his sixties with acute or convalescent COVID-19.

The CDR3 protein is CSFGGSSARTDTQYF. The DNA of the CDR3 is TGCAGCTTTGGGGGGTCTAGCGCTCGCACAGATACGCAGTATTTT. This chain connects TRBV29-1 to TRBJ2-3; the D gene is possibly TRBD2 (6 bases). This CDR3 is 15 amino acids long. The V gene lost 8 bases and the J gene lost 1 base, with 19 bases spanning the gap. Germline V gene lookup returns CDR1 SQVTM and CDR2 ANQGSEA.

CDR3 in DNA: TGTGCCAGCAGTTTGGGAGCGAGGCGGATCTATGGCTACACCTTC. Its translation is CASSLGARRIYGYTF. The chain links TRBV28 to TRBJ1-2, with D uncertain. The CDR3 spans 15 residues. V lost 3 bases and J 4 bases, leaving 15 bases between the germline ends. The V gene's germline CDR1 is MDHEN and CDR2 SYDVKM.

This clone has a single count. V gene TRBV15 combines with J gene TRBJ2-5, with a weak D call TRBD1 (8 bases). Trimming took off 5 bases at V and 4 bases at J, with 20 bases between the two ends. Germline loops: CDR1 LNHNV, CDR2 YYDKDF (reference sequence). The CDR3 extends over 16 amino acids. Here the CDR3 DNA reads TGTGCCACCAGCCAGCAACAGGGGGGGATAAGAGAGACCCAGTACTTC. Its protein product is CATSQQQGGIRETQYF.

The V call is TRBV29-1, the J call TRBJ2-1; the D gene is possibly TRBD1 (5 bases). This CDR3 is 15 amino acids long. Germline V gene lookup returns CDR1 SQVTM and CDR2 ANQGSEA. V was trimmed by 4 bases and J by 4 bases, leaving 17 bases between them. The CDR3 nucleotides are TGCAGCGTTGTGGCACAGGTGGGCGCGTACAATGAGCAGTTCTTC. Amino acid sequence: CSVVAQVGAYNEQFF.

The chain is built from TRBV12-3 or TRBV12-4 and TRBJ1-1; D call uncertain. V was trimmed by 1 base and J by 9 bases, leaving 9 bases between them. The CDR3 runs to 12 residues. CDR3 bases: TGTGCCAGCAGTTTAGTGAGGAGTCAAGCTTTCTTT. Translation gives CASSLVRSQAFF.

This chain links TRBV9 with TRBJ1-1; weak D call: TRBD1 (6 bases). Germline assignment: CDR1 SGDLS and CDR2 YYNGEE. V lost 0 bases, J lost 8 bases, and 11 bases lay in between. The CDR3 has 13 residues. The CDR3 bases are TGTGCCAGCAGCGTAGGAGAGGGGGACGAAGCTTTCTTT. Translated, it gives CASSVGEGDEAFF.

V is TRBV29-1 and J is TRBJ2-7; 12 bases are a match to TRBD2. The CDR3 runs 13 residues. The germline V gene has CDR1 SQVTM and CDR2 ANQGSEA. V dropped 6 bases and J dropped 5; count of bases not matched to a gene: 5. This CDR3 is CSVASGRDHEQYF. CDR3 bases: TGCAGCGTAGCTAGCGGGAGGGACCACGAGCAGTACTTC.

This clone was observed once. The V call is TRBV24-1, the J call TRBJ2-2; 9 bases match TRBD1. The CDR3 spans 13 residues. Looked up from germline, CDR1 is KGHDR and CDR2 is SFDVKD. With V trimmed by 9 bases and J by 9 bases, 7 bases remained unmatched. The CDR3 is CATPGTGSRELFF. Written as DNA, the CDR3 is TGTGCCACCCCCGGGACAGGGTCGAGGGAGCTGTTTTTT.

The J gene is TRBJ2-1, the V gene TRBV18, with a weak D call TRBD2 (6 bases). V lost 3 bases and J lost 6, with 12 bases in between. The CDR3 loop spans 14 amino acids. Per the germline V gene, CDR1 is KGHSH and CDR2 is LQKENI. Written as DNA, the CDR3 is TGTGCCAGCTCACCGGGACTGAGGATCAATGAGCAGTTCTTC. Translating it yields CASSPGLRINEQFF. Combining the CDR3 with reference TRBV18 and TRBJ2-1 gives the whole variable domain NAGVMQNPRHLVRRRGQEARLRCSPMKGHSHVYWYRQLPEEGLKFMVYLQKENIIDESGMPKERFSAEFPKEGPSILRIQQVVRGDSAAYFCASSPGLRINEQFFGPGTRLTVL.